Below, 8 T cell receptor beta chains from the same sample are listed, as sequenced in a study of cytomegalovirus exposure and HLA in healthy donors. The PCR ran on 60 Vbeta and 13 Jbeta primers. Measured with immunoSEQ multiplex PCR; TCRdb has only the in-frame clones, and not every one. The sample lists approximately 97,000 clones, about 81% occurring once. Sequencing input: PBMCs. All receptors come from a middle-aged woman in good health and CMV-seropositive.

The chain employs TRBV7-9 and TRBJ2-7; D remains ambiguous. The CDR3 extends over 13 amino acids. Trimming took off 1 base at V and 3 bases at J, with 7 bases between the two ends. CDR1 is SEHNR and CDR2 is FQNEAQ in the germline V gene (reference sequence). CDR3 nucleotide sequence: TGTGCCAGCAGCTTAGAGACACACTACGAGCAGTACTTC. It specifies CASSLETHYEQYF. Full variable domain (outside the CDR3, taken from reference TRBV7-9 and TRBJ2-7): DTGVSQNPRHKITKRGQNVTFRCDPISEHNRLYWYRQTLGQGPEFLTYFQNEAQLEKSRLLSDRFSAERPKGSFSTLEIQRTEQGDSAMYLCASSLETHYEQYFGPGTRLTVT.

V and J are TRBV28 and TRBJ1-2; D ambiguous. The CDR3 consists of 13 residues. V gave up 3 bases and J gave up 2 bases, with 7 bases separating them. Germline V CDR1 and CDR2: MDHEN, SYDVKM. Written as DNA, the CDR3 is TGTGCCAGCAGTTTCACGAGGAACTATGGCTACACCTTC. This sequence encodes CASSFTRNYGYTF.

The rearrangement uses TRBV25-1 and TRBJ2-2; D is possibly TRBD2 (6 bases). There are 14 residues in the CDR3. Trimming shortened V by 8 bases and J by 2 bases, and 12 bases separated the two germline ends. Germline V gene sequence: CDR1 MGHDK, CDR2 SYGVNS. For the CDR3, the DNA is TGTGCCAGCGCCGGGACTCGAAACACCGGGGAGCTGTTTTTT. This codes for CASAGTRNTGELFF.

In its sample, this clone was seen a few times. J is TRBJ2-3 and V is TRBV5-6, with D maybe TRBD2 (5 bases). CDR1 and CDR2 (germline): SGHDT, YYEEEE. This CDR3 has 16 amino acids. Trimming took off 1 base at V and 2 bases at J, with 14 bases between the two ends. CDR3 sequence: CASSLYGSATTDTQYF. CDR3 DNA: TGTGCCAGCAGCTTGTACGGTAGCGCAACCACAGATACGCAGTATTTT.

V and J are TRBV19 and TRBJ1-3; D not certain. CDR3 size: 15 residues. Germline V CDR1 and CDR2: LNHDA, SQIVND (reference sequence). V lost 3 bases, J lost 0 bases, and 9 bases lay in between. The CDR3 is CASSMYGDSGNTIYF. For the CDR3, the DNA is TGTGCCAGTAGTATGTACGGAGACTCTGGAAACACCATATATTTT. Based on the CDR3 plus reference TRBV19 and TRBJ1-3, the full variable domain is DGGITQSPKYLFRKEGQNVTLSCEQNLNHDAMYWYRQDPGQGLRLIYYSQIVNDFQKGDIAEGYSVSREKKESFPLTVTSAQKNPTAFYLCASSMYGDSGNTIYFGEGSWLTVV.

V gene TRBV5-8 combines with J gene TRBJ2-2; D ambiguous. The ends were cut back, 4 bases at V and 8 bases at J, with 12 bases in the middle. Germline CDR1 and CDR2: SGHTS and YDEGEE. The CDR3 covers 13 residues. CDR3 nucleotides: TGTGCCAGCAGCATGTACCTCGGTGGGGAGCTGTTTTTT. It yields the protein CASSMYLGGELFF.

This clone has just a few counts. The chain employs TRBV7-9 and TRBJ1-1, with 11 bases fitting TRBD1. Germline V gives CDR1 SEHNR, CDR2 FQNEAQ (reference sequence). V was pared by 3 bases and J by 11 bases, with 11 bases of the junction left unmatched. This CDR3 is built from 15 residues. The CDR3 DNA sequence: TGTGCCAGCAGCTTGTCCCTCGGACAGGGGGCTCAGGCTTTCTTT. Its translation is CASSLSLGQGAQAFF.

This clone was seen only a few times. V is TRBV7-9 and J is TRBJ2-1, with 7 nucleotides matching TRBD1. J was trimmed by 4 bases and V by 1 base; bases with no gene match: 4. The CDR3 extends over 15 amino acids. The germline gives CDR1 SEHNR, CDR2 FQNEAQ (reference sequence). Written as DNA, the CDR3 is TGTGCCAGCAGCTTAGGACAGGGTGCTTACAATGAGCAGTTCTTC. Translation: CASSLGQGAYNEQFF.